The T cell receptor beta chain described here comes from a study of blood T cell repertoires in COVID-19. In its sample, this clone was seen once. With 0 bases clipped from V and 4 bases from J, the junction kept 2 bases outside the gene matches. Germline V lookup: CDR1 SGHRS, CDR2 YFSETQ. This CDR3 contains 14 residues. Method: immunoSEQ multiplex PCR; TCRdb's copy keeps in-frame clones and lacks some. The sample lists about 69,000 clones; nearly 80% were seen once. The clonotype comes from a human donor in a cohort sampled during active COVID-19. Sample: peripheral blood. V is TRBV5-1 and J is TRBJ2-3, with 7 bases fitting TRBD1. CDR3 bases: TGCGCCAGCAGCTTGGAGGGGGCCCCAGATACGCAGTATTTT. Its protein is CASSLEGAPDTQYF.